This T cell receptor beta chain was recovered during a study of control samples from healthy donors and cancer patients. CDR3 size: 14 residues. Trimming took off 7 bases at V and 1 base at J, with 13 bases between the two ends. Per the germline V gene, CDR1 is SNHLY and CDR2 is FYNNEI. Sequencing used immunoSEQ multiplex PCR; TCRdb keeps in-frame clones, though not all of them. The table shows 130,000 to 150,000 clones, with roughly 92% occurring only once. Sequenced: blood. The receptor was derived from a man aged 30 to 39 in good health. This chain joins TRBV2 and TRBJ2-5, with D uncertain. This chain's CDR3 is CASTLMNSQETQYF. The CDR3 DNA is TGTGCCAGCACCCTCATGAACTCCCAAGAGACCCAGTACTTC. The whole variable domain, filled in from reference TRBV2 and TRBJ2-5, reads EPEVTQTPSHQVTQMGQEVILRCVPISNHLYFYWYRQILGQKVEFLVSFYNNEISEKSEIFDDQFSVERPDGSNFTLKIRSTKLEDSAMYFCASTLMNSQETQYFGPGTRLLVL.